This T cell receptor beta chain was recovered during a study of T cell clonotyping in hematopoietic cell transplantation. Study summary: Recipient samples before transplant were obtained post-cytoreduction.

Findings and limits, study-wide: Without cell sorting, CD4 versus CD8 contributions remain unresolved.

Specified time point: recipient sample about 28 days before transplant, after cytoreduction. The assay was immunoSEQ multiplex PCR, and TCRdb's table has in-frame clones only and misses some. The sample has some 45,000 clones; approximately 82% are singletons. This clone showed up just a few times. What it recognizes is unknown. Trimming cost V 6 bases and J 6 bases; bases outside gene matches: 7. This CDR3 has 15 residues. Per germline, CDR1 SEHNR and CDR2 FQNEAQ (reference sequence). The gene calls are TRBV7-9 and TRBJ1-4, with 10 bases matching TRBD1. The sample was peripheral blood mononuclear cells, taken before stem cell transplant. The source of this sequence is a man aged 55 to 69 with myelodysplastic syndrome. Some clones in this sample may be carry-over from other donors' samples. CDR3 sequence reads: CASSYSGTGDEKLFF. The CDR3 nucleotides are TGTGCCAGCAGTTATTCCGGGACAGGGGATGAAAAACTGTTTTTT.